Included here is one TCR beta chain sequence, with context. This sample was taken from a study of blood T cell repertoires in COVID-19. The overall study: COVID-19 samples, acute and convalescent, were from the United States, Italy and Spain.

Study processing details: Nucleated cell counts were estimated from reference gene primer amplification. Libraries were prepared by immunoSEQ multiplex PCR; TCRdb keeps only in-frame clonotypes and omits some of them. V and J calls and clone size are as listed in that table; D and trimming were resolved from the DNA. Of about 220,000 clones listed, about 85% are singletons. Trimming took 4 bases from V and 7 from J; bases not matched to a gene: 10. The CDR3 has 15 amino acids. CDR1 SGHRS and CDR2 YFSETQ come from the germline V gene. The receptor's source is a man aged 25 to 40 with active or convalescent COVID-19. J is TRBJ2-2 and V is TRBV5-1; the match to TRBD1 covers 7 bases. Material for sequencing was peripheral blood. CDR3 coding DNA: TGCGCCAGCAGCAGGCAACAGGGGCAGGTCGGGGAGCTGTTTTTT. Translated, it gives CASSRQQGQVGELFF.